Included here is one TCR beta chain sequence, with context. The data were obtained in a study of Ad26.COV2.S vaccination and SARS-CoV-2 variants. Trimming stripped 1 base from V and 3 bases from J, with 7 bases between. This CDR3 comprises 13 residues. Germline CDR1 SGDLS, CDR2 YYNGEE. Assay: immunoSEQ multiplex PCR; the TCRdb copy retains only in-frame clones and omits some. The data hold roughly 380,000 clones, with about 92% observed a single time. This specimen was peripheral blood, taken after recovery from COVID-19. This chain joins TRBV9 and TRBJ1-1; no firm D call. This clonotype was obtained from a human donor who had recovered from COVID-19. CDR3 bases: TGTGCCAGCAGCGTATTGAGTTACACTGAAGCTTTCTTT. This sequence encodes CASSVLSYTEAFF.